Given below is one T cell receptor (beta chain) in context. What it binds is not known. Between the trimmed V and J ends, which lost 5 bases and 1 base, there was a span of 11 bases. Germline CDR1 and CDR2: GTSNPN and SVGIG (reference sequence). The CDR3 is 13 residues long. Method: immunoSEQ multiplex PCR; TCRdb's copy keeps in-frame clones and lacks some. Here the sample spans about 19,000 clones, over 80% being singletons. The data are from a study of T cells in localized non-small cell lung cancer. Study results and limitations: In adjacent lung appeared a median 57 of the top 100 tumor clones.

This TCR was sampled from a male donor older than 55 with stage I squamous cell lung carcinoma. The chain is built from TRBV30 and TRBJ1-1, with D unclear. The sample in question was peripheral blood, obtained before any cancer treatment. The CDR3, as DNA: TGTGCCTGGGAGAATCAGGCGAACACTGAAGCTTTCTTT. Protein product: CAWENQANTEAFF.